This T cell receptor (beta chain) was identified during a study of T cells after yellow fever vaccination. Study-wide points: Subsequent booster samples again held most clones from primary vaccination (nearly 98% CD4, about 90% CD8). Contaminating bulk clonotypes could be abundant in FACS-sorted repertoires.

The V gene's germline CDR1 is LGHNA and CDR2 YSLEER. Deletions cut 1 base from V and 0 bases from J, with 10 bases between. This CDR3 contains 16 residues. TCRdb itself ran the 5' RACE reads through MiXCR, one entry per CDR3 protein. This table has around 73,000 distinct CDR3 sequences, 7.5% to 8% appearing once. In its sample, this clonotype was seen many times. Antigen specificity is unknown. The TCR was taken from a man aged 25 to 40 who received the YFV17D yellow fever vaccine. The material sequenced was CD8+ T cells sorted from PBMCs, taken on the day of the yellow fever booster vaccination. The J gene is TRBJ2-1, the V gene TRBV4-3; a weak D match, TRBD1 (5 bases). The CDR3 protein is CASSQATGSSYNEQFF. CDR3 nucleotides: TGCGCCAGCAGCCAAGCTACAGGAAGCTCCTACAATGAGCAGTTCTTC.